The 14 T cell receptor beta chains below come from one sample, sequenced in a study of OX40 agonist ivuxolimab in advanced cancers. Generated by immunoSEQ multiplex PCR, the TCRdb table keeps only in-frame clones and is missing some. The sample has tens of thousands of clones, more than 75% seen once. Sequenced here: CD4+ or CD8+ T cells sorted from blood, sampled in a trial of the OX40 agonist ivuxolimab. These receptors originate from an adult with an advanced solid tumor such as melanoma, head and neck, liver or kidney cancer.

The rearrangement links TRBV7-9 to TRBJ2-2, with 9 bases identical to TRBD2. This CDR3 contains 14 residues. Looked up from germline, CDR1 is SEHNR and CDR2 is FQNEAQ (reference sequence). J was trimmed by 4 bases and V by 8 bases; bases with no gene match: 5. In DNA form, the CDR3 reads TGTGCCAGCGGGGAGCGGGGGGTCACCGGGGAGCTGTTTTTT. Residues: CASGERGVTGELFF. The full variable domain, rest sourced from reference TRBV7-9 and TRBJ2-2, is DTGVSQNPRHKITKRGQNVTFRCDPISEHNRLYWYRQTLGQGPEFLTYFQNEAQLEKSRLLSDRFSAERPKGSFSTLEIQRTEQGDSAMYLCASGERGVTGELFFGEGSRLTVL.

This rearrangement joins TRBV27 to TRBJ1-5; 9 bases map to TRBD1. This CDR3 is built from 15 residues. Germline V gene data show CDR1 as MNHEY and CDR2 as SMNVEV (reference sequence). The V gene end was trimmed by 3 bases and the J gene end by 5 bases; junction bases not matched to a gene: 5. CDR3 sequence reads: CASSFSDRGDQPQHF. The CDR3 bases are TGTGCCAGCAGTTTTTCGGACAGGGGAGATCAGCCCCAGCATTTT.

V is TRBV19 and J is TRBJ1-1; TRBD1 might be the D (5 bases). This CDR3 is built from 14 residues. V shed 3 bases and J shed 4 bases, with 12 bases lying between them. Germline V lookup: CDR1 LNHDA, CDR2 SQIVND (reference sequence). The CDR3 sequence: CASSIREWGTEAFF. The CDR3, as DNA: TGTGCCAGTAGTATCAGGGAATGGGGCACTGAAGCTTTCTTT.

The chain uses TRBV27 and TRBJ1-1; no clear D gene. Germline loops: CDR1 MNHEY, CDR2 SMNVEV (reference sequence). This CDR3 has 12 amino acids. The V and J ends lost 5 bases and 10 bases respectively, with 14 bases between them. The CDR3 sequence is CASSAGAHRAFF. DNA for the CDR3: TGTGCCAGCAGTGCCGGCGCCCATCGAGCTTTCTTT.

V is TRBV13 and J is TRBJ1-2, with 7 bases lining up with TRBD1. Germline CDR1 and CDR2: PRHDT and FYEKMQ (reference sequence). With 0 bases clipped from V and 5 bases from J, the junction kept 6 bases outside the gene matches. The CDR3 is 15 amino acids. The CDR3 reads CASSLGRGGRYGYTF. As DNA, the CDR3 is TGTGCCAGCAGCTTAGGCCGAGGGGGCCGGTATGGCTACACCTTC.

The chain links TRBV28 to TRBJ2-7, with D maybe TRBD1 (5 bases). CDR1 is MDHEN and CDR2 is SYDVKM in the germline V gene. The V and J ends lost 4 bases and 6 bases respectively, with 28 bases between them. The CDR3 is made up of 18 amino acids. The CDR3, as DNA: TGTGCCAGCAGTTCCGAACCCCGAATCGACAGTCCCCTCAGCGAGCAGTACTTC. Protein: CASSSEPRIDSPLSEQYF.

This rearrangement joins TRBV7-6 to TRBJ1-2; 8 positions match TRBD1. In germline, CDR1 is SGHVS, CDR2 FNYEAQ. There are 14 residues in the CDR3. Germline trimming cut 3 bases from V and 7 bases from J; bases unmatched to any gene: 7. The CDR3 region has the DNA TGTGCCAGCAGCTTCGGACAGGGAAGCGGTGGCTACACCTTC. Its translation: CASSFGQGSGGYTF.

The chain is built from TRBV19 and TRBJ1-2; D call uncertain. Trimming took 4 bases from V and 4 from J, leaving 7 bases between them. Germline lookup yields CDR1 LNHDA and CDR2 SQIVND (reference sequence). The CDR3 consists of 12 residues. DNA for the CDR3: TGTGCCAGTAGTACGGCGACCTATGGCTACACCTTC. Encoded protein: CASSTATYGYTF.

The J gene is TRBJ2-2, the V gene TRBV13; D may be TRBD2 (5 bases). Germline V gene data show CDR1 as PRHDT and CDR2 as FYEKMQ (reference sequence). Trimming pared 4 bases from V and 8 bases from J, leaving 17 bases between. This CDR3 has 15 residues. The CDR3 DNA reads TGTGCCAGCAGCTGGCGTCTAGCATTGTCTGGGGAGCTGTTTTTT. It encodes CASSWRLALSGELFF.

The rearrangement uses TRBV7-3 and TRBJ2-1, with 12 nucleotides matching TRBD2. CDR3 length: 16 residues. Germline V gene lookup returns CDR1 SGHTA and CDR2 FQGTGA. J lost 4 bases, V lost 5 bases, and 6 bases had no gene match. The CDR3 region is CASSPSGGVSYNEQFF. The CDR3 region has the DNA TGTGCCAGCAGCCCTAGCGGGGGGGTTTCTTACAATGAGCAGTTCTTC. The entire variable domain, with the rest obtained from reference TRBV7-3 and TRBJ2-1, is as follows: GAGVSQTPSNKVTEKGKYVELRCDPISGHTALYWYRQSLGQGPEFLIYFQGTGAADDSGLPNDRFFAVRPEGSVSTLKIQRTERGDSAVYLCASSPSGGVSYNEQFFGPGTRLTVL.

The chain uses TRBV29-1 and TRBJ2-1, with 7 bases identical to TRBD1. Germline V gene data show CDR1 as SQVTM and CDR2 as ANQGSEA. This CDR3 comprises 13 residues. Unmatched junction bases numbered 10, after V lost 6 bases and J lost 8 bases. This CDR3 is CSVYRGTYHEQFF. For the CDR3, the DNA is TGCAGCGTCTACAGGGGAACTTACCATGAGCAGTTCTTC.

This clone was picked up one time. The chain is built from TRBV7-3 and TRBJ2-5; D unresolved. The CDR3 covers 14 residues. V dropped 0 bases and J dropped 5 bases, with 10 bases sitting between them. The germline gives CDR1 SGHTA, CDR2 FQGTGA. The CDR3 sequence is CASSLTGSRETQYF. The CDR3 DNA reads TGTGCCAGCAGCTTAACGGGCTCCAGGGAGACCCAGTACTTC.

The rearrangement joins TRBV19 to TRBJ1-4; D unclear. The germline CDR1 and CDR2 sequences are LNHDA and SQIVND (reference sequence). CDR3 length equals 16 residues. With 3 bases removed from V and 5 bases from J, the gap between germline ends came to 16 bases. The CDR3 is CASSILVGRMNEKLFF. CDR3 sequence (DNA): TGTGCCAGTAGTATTCTCGTCGGCAGGATGAATGAAAAACTGTTTTTT.

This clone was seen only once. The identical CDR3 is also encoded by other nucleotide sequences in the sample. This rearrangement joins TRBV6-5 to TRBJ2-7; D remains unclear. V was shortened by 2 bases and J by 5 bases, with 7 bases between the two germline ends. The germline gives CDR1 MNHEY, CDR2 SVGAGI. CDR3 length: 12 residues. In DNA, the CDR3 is TGTGCCAGCAGTTACGGCCCCCACGAGCAGTACTTC. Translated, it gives CASSYGPHEQYF.